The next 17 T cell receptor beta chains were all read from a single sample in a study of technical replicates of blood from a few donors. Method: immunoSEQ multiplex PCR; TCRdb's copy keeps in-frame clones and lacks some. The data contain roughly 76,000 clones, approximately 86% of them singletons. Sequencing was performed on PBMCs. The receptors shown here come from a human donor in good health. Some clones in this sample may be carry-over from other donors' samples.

CDR3 residues: CASGWNYKLFF. CDR3 coding DNA: TGTGCCAGCGGGTGGAACTACAAACTGTTTTTT. The chain joins TRBV28 to TRBJ1-4; D not resolved. The germline CDR1 and CDR2 sequences are MDHEN and SYDVKM. There are 11 residues in the CDR3. Trimming cost V 8 bases and J 11 bases, with 12 bases left between them.

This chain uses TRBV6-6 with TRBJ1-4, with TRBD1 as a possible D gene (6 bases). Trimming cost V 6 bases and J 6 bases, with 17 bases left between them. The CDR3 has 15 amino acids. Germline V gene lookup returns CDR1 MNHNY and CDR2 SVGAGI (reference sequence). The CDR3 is CASSTQTGTHEKLFF. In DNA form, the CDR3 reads TGTGCCAGCAGCACCCAGACCGGGACACATGAAAAACTGTTTTTT.

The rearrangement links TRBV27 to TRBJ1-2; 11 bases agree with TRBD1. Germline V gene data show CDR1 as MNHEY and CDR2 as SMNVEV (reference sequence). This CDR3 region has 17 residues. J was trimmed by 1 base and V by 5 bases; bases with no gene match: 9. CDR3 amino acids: CASSTSDRGLGNYGYTF. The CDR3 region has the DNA TGTGCCAGCAGTACCTCGGACAGGGGGCTAGGTAACTATGGCTACACCTTC.

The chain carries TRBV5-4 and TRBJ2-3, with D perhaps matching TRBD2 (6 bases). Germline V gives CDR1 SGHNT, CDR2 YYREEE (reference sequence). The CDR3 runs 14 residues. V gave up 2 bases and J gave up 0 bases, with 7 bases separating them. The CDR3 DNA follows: TGTGCCAGCAGCTTAGCGGGTAGCACAGATACGCAGTATTTT. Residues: CASSLAGSTDTQYF.

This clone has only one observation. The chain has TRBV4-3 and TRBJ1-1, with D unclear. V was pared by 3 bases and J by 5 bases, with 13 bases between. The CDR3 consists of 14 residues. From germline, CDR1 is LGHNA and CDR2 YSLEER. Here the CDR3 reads CASSHQKSGTEAFF. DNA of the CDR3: TGCGCCAGCAGCCACCAGAAGTCGGGAACTGAAGCTTTCTTT.

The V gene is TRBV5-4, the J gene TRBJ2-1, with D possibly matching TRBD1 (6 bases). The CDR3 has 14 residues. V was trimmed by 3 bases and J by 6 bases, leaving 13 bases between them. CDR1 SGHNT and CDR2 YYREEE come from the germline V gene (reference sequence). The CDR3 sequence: CASSSLDRPNEQFF. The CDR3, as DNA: TGTGCCAGCAGCTCTCTAGACAGGCCCAATGAGCAGTTCTTC. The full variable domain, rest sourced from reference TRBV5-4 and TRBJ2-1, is ETGVTQSPTHLIKTRGQQVTLRCSSQSGHNTVSWYQQALGQGPQFIFQYYREEENGRGNFPPRFSGLQFPNYSSELNVNALELDDSALYLCASSSLDRPNEQFFGPGTRLTVL.

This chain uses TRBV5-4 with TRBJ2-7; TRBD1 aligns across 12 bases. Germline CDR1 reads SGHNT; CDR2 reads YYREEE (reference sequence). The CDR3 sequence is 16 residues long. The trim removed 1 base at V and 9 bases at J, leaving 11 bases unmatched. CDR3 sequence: CASSLNLGQGAGGQYF. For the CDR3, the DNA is TGTGCCAGCAGCTTGAACTTGGGACAGGGGGCAGGCGGGCAGTACTTC.

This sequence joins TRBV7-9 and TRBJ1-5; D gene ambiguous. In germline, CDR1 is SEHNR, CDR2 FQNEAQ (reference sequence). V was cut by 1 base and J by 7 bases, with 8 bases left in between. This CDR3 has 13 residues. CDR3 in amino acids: CASSLEPRQPQHF. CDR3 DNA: TGTGCCAGCAGCTTAGAGCCGCGGCAGCCCCAGCATTTT. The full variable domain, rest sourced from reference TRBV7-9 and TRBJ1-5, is DTGVSQNPRHKITKRGQNVTFRCDPISEHNRLYWYRQTLGQGPEFLTYFQNEAQLEKSRLLSDRFSAERPKGSFSTLEIQRTEQGDSAMYLCASSLEPRQPQHFGDGTRLSIL.

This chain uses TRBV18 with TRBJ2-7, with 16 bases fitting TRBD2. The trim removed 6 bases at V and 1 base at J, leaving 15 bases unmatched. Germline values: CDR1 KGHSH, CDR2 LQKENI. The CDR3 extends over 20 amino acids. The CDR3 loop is CASSQSSGTSGRAGSYEQYF. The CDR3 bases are TGTGCCAGCTCCCAATCATCCGGGACTAGCGGGAGGGCCGGGTCCTACGAGCAGTACTTC.

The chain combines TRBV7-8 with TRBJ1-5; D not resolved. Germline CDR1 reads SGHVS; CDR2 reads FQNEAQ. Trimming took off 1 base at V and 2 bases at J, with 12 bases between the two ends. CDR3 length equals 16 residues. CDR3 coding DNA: TGTGCCAGCAGCTTAGGAGGGAGAAACGGCAATCAGCCCCAGCATTTT. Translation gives CASSLGGRNGNQPQHF.

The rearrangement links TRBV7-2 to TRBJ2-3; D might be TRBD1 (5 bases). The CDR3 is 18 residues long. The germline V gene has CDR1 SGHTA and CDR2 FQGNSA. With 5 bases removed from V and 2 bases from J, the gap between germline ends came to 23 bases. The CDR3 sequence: CASSITISQGILTDTQYF. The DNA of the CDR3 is TGTGCCAGCAGCATCACGATCAGCCAGGGTATCCTCACAGATACGCAGTATTTT.

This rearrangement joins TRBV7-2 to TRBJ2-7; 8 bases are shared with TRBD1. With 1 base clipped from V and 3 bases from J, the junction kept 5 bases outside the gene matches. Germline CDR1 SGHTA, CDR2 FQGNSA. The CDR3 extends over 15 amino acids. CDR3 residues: CASSLDQGAFYEQYF. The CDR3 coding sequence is TGTGCCAGCAGCTTAGATCAGGGGGCGTTCTACGAGCAGTACTTC.

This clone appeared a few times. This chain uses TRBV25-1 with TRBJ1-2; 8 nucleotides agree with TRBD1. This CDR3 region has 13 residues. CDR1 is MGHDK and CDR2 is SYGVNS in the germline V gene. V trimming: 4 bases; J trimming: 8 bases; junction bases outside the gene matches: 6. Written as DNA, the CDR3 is TGTGCCAGCAGTGCGACAGGGGAGGAGGGCTACACCTTC. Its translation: CASSATGEEGYTF.

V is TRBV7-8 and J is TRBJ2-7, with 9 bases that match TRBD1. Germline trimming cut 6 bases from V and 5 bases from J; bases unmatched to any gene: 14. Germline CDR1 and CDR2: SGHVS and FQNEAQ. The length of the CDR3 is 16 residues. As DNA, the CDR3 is TGTGCCAGCAGACCAAGCTGGGGGACAGGGTCCCACGAGCAGTACTTC. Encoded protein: CASRPSWGTGSHEQYF.

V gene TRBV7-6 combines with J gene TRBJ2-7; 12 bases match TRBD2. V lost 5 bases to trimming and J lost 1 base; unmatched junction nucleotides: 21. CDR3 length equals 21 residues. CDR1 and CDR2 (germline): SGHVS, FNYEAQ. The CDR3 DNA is TGTGCCAGCAGCACCCCCCTCCCTACGCCAGGACTAGCGGGAACGTCCTACGAGCAGTACTTC. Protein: CASSTPLPTPGLAGTSYEQYF.

CDR3 coding DNA: TGTGCCAGCAGGAGGACTAGCGGGAGGTCAGATACGCAGTATTTT. As protein: CASRRTSGRSDTQYF. This chain uses TRBV2 with TRBJ2-3; TRBD2 matches at 14 bases. This CDR3 is built from 15 residues. Losses at the gene ends were 6 bases for V and 4 bases for J; bases not matched to a gene: 3. Germline V gene sequence: CDR1 SNHLY, CDR2 FYNNEI.

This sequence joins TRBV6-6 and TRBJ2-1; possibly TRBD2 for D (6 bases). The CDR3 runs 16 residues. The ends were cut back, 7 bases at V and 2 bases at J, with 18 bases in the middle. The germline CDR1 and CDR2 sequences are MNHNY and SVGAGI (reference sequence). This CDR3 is CASTIPPGATYNEQFF. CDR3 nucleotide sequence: TGTGCCAGCACCATCCCACCGGGAGCGACCTACAATGAGCAGTTCTTC.